Presented here are 8 T cell receptor beta chains from one specimen sequenced in a study of regulatory T cells in long-lasting Graves disease (dated by TCRdb to the early 2020s). Reading the label with the study, this specimen's time point is: persistent/refractory GD, antithyroid drugs over 5 years with positive TRAb. RNA was extracted from PBMCs in TRIzol for both TCR sequencing and RNA sequencing. Receptor amplification or capture employed multiplex PCR. Sequenced using an Illumina HiSeq 4000. iRepertoire HTBI primers and Arm-PCR amplification of CDR3 regions were used to construct TCR beta libraries. TCRdb ran its own pipeline on the public reads, namely fastp trimming at Q25 and MiXCR clone calling, and kept in-frame beta chains. Under each unique CDR3 protein, matching rows form one entry showing the most common genes and DNA. The sample table shows roughly 450,000 distinct CDR3 sequences, and 20% to 30% are seen once. Of the sample, over 25% falls within the top ten clones.

Sequences were derived from peripheral blood mononuclear cells (PBMCs), sampled when the disease was refractory, from a patient treated with antithyroid drugs. The origin of the receptors is a female donor with Graves disease.

This clonotype has ten or more counts. The gene calls are TRBV2 and TRBJ2-2; 9 nucleotides match TRBD2. Germline assignment: CDR1 SNHLY and CDR2 FYNNEI. This CDR3 comprises 16 residues. V dropped 7 bases and J dropped 7; count of bases not matched to a gene: 13. DNA for the CDR3: TGTGCCAGCATGGAGGGCGGGAGGGCTTCTGTCGGGGAGCTGTTTTTT. Its protein product is CASMEGGRASVGELFF.

This clonotype was counted between two and nine times. The chain has TRBV29-1 and TRBJ1-1; TRBD1 matches 7 bases. Germline lookup yields CDR1 SQVTM and CDR2 ANQGSEA. CDR3 length equals 14 residues. Trimming at V came to 6 bases and at J to 4 bases, leaving 11 bases not matched to a gene. CDR3 residues: CSVSAQGVTTEAFF. DNA of the CDR3: TGCAGCGTATCCGCCCAGGGGGTGACCACTGAAGCTTTCTTT.

A note on this clonotype: With a much larger clone just one base away, this may be a read error. The chain joins TRBV5-1 to TRBJ1-6, with 8 bases identical to TRBD1. The germline V gene has CDR1 SGHRS and CDR2 YFSETQ. CDR3 length equals 14 residues. Unmatched junction bases numbered 10, after V lost 7 bases and J lost 10 bases. The CDR3 coding sequence is TGCGCCAGCGGCCCAGGACAGGGTGAATCACCCCTCCACTTT. Translation: CASGPGQGESPLHF.

Details on this clonotype: The junction and the germline gene differ at one end; a read error may be behind it. The chain joins TRBV5-1 to TRBJ1-1, with D perhaps TRBD1 (6 bases). The CDR3 extends over 16 amino acids. Per the germline V gene, CDR1 is SGHRS and CDR2 is YFSETQ. As DNA, the CDR3 is TGCGCCAGCACCTTGAGTAGGGGGTGGGGGAACACTGAAGCTTTCTTT. This translates into CASTLSRGWGNTEAFF.

This clonotype was counted at least ten times. The rearrangement uses TRBV24-1 and TRBJ2-7, with 10 nucleotides matching TRBD1. The junction had 24 bases not matched to a gene; V was cut back by 6 bases and J by 5 bases. From germline, CDR1 is KGHDR and CDR2 SFDVKD. CDR3 length: 20 amino acids. CDR3 region: CATSFHARDRGQYYLDEQYF. The CDR3, as DNA: TGTGCCACCAGTTTCCACGCCCGAGACAGGGGGCAATACTATCTCGACGAGCAGTACTTC.

In its sample, this clonotype was seen many times. The V gene is TRBV7-2, the J gene TRBJ2-2; a weak D match, TRBD2 (6 bases). CDR1 is SGHTA and CDR2 is FQGNSA in the germline V gene. This CDR3 is built from 15 residues. V lost 1 base, J lost 4 bases, and 10 bases lay in between. CDR3 DNA sequence: TGTGCCAGCAGCTTAGGTGCGGGATTCACCGGGGAGCTGTTTTTT. Translating it yields CASSLGAGFTGELFF.

This clonotype was counted between two and nine times. The V gene is TRBV15, the J gene TRBJ1-5, with D unclear. Germline V gene sequence: CDR1 LNHNV, CDR2 YYDKDF (reference sequence). The CDR3 covers 15 residues. Trimming removed 0 bases from V and 6 bases from J, with 12 bases in between. Written as DNA, the CDR3 is TGTGCCACCAGCAGAGATTCCGGCTCCGTTCAGCCCCAGCATTTT. It translates to CATSRDSGSVQPQHF.

This chain uses TRBV25-1 with TRBJ1-1; D gene ambiguous. CDR1 is MGHDK and CDR2 is SYGVNS in the germline V gene. Trimming took off 6 bases at V and 5 bases at J, with 16 bases between the two ends. The CDR3 is 14 amino acids. As DNA, the CDR3 is TGTGCCAGCAGCCGGACTGGGGTGAGGACTGAAGCTTTCTTT. As protein: CASSRTGVRTEAFF.